This TCR beta chain was obtained from a study of cytomegalovirus exposure and HLA in healthy donors. Primers for the PCR totalled 60 Vbeta and 13 Jbeta. The table came from immunoSEQ multiplex PCR; TCRdb's copy has only in-frame clones and leaves some out. The sample yields 150,000 to 200,000 clones, 70% to 85% seen once. This clone was detected only a few times. The sequenced sample was PBMCs. The source of this sequence is a human donor in good health.

For the CDR3, the DNA is TGCGCCAGCAGCATCCCGGGACTGGGAGAGACCCAGTACTTC. As protein: CASSIPGLGETQYF. The chain uses TRBV4-1 and TRBJ2-5; possibly TRBD2 for D (6 bases). V was trimmed by 5 bases and J by 4 bases, leaving 14 bases between them. This CDR3 contains 14 residues. Germline CDR1 MGHRA, CDR2 YSYEKL.